These T cell receptor beta chains were read from a single sample in a study of blood T cell repertoires in COVID-19. This table comes from immunoSEQ multiplex PCR, and its TCRdb copy is limited to in-frame clones, with some not included. Of roughly 35,000 clones listed, 85% are singletons. What was sequenced was peripheral blood. All receptors come from a human donor with acute or convalescent COVID-19. The donor label of this sample is uncertain. CDR3s include the opening cysteine and the closing phenylalanine or tryptophan. The order of the fields is D gene, clone size, J gene, V gene, CDR3 protein, CDR3 DNA. D genes are given only for firm matches. Some rows mark clone size as missing; the rest say once, few, many or name a class of expanded clone.

TRBD1 . TRBJ1-6 TRBV19 CATTGVSGSPLHF TGTGCCACCACAGGGGTCTCGGGATCACCCCTCCACTTT
. . TRBJ2-3 TRBV18 CASSPPSGTDTQYF TGTGCCAGCTCACCACCGTCCGGCACAGATACGCAGTATTTT
. . TRBJ2-5 TRBV30 CAWSVVGETQYF TGTGCCTGGAGTGTGGTCGGGGAGACCCAGTACTTC
. . TRBJ1-2 TRBV14 CASSQTGTQGYGYTF TGTGCCAGCAGCCAAACAGGGACCCAGGGCTATGGCTACACCTTC
TRBD2 once TRBJ2-7 TRBV30 CAWSVASGRGEQYF TGTGCCTGGAGTGTGGCTAGCGGGAGGGGCGAGCAGTACTTC
TRBD1 . TRBJ2-1 TRBV5-5 CASTLDRGPRSDNEQFF TGTGCCAGCACCCTAGACAGGGGCCCCAGGTCGGACAATGAGCAGTTCTTC
. once TRBJ1-6 TRBV18 CASSPEAADNSPLHF TGTGCCAGCTCACCCGAGGCAGCAGATAATTCACCCCTCCACTTT
. few TRBJ1-1 TRBV19 CASSRWTDEAFF TGTGCCAGTAGTAGATGGACAGATGAAGCTTTCTTT
TRBD1 . TRBJ1-2 TRBV6-2/TRBV6-3 CASSATGGLAYTF TGTGCCAGCAGTGCGACAGGGGGCCTTGCCTACACCTTC
. . TRBJ2-3 TRBV7-6 CASSLRADTDTQYF TGTGCCAGCAGCTTAAGAGCGGACACAGATACGCAGTATTTT
. . TRBJ1-5 TRBV6-1 CASSEGLRTDSNQPQHF TGTGCCAGCAGTGAAGGGTTACGGACAGATAGCAATCAGCCCCAGCATTTT
TRBD1 . TRBJ1-5 TRBV19 CASSTTGGSLLGRNQPQHF TGTGCCAGTAGTACGACAGGGGGCAGCCTATTAGGCCGTAATCAGCCCCAGCATTTT
TRBD1 . TRBJ2-1 TRBV24-1 CATKQGAIDNEQFF TGTGCCACTAAACAGGGGGCGATCGACAATGAGCAGTTCTTC
. . TRBJ1-6 TRBV6-5 CASNSQETYNSPLHF TGTGCCAGCAACTCCCAGGAAACCTATAATTCACCCCTCCACTTT
. . TRBJ2-5 TRBV6-1 CASSERGTGEETQYF TGTGCCAGCAGTGAACGGGGGACGGGCGAAGAGACCCAGTACTTC
TRBD1 . TRBJ1-1 TRBV9 CASSVLGTGLGTEAFF TGTGCCAGCAGCGTCCTCGGGACAGGGCTAGGGACTGAAGCTTTCTTT
TRBD1 . TRBJ2-4 TRBV5-6 CASSLTLGQGQNIQYF TGTGCCAGCAGCTTGACCCTAGGACAGGGGCAAAACATTCAGTACTTC
. . TRBJ2-2 TRBV7-9 CASSFRDSGGTGELFF TGTGCCAGCAGTTTTCGGGACTCCGGCGGCACCGGGGAGCTGTTTTTT
. . TRBJ1-6 TRBV5-5 CASTPGTQNSPLHF TGTGCCAGCACACCCGGGACACAGAATTCACCCCTCCACTTT
TRBD2 few TRBJ2-1 TRBV29-1 CSVGLAGSKGYNEQFF TGCAGCGTGGGACTAGCGGGATCAAAGGGCTACAATGAGCAGTTCTTC
TRBD2 few TRBJ2-1 TRBV9 CASNTPGSGDEQFF TGTGCCAGCAACACCCCGGGGAGCGGGGATGAGCAGTTCTTC
. . TRBJ1-5 TRBV5-8 CASSFEGAGDQPQHF TGTGCCAGCAGCTTCGAGGGAGCGGGGGATCAGCCCCAGCATTTT
TRBD2 once TRBJ2-1 TRBV5-5 CASSLALGGVNNEQFF TGTGCCAGCAGCTTGGCCCTCGGGGGGGTCAACAATGAGCAGTTCTTC
TRBD2 . TRBJ2-1 TRBV19 CASRPLAGVYNEQFF TGTGCCAGCAGACCGCTAGCGGGAGTCTACAATGAGCAGTTCTTC
TRBD2 . TRBJ2-3 TRBV11-2 CASSLGGSGATDTQYF TGTGCCAGCAGCTTAGGTGGTAGCGGGGCCACAGATACGCAGTATTTT
TRBD2 few TRBJ2-5 TRBV2 CASSARGGETQYF TGTGCCAGCAGTGCGAGGGGAGGGGAGACCCAGTACTTC
TRBD1 once TRBJ2-2 TRBV5-4 CASSTGLSTGELFF TGTGCCAGTTCGACAGGGCTATCCACCGGGGAGCTGTTTTTT
. few TRBJ1-2 TRBV2 CASTGDGYTF TGTGCCAGCACGGGTGATGGCTACACCTTC
. . TRBJ1-1 TRBV6-5 CASSYFGRGEAFF TGTGCCAGCAGTTATTTTGGTAGGGGTGAAGCTTTCTTT
. . TRBJ2-1 TRBV2 CASGDPMSSDVVEQFF TGTGCCAGCGGCGACCCTATGTCTAGCGATGTTGTTGAGCAGTTCTTC
. . TRBJ1-1 TRBV27 CASSRGYMNTEAFF TGTGCCAGCAGCCGAGGGTACATGAACACTGAAGCTTTCTTT
. . TRBJ2-7 TRBV4-1 CASSQVEGASYEQYF TGCGCCAGCAGCCAAGTGGAGGGCGCGTCCTACGAGCAGTACTTC
TRBD1 . TRBJ1-5 TRBV7-2 CASRASGTGDSQPQHF TGTGCCAGCAGGGCTTCCGGGACAGGGGATAGTCAGCCCCAGCATTTT
TRBD1 . TRBJ1-4 TRBV7-8 CASSARDRGLGEKLFF TGTGCCAGCAGCGCCCGGGACAGGGGGCTGGGGGAAAAACTGTTTTTT
. . TRBJ1-5 TRBV19 CASSPPDRGNQPQHF TGTGCCAGTAGTCCCCCCGACCGAGGTAATCAGCCCCAGCATTTT
. . TRBJ1-5 TRBV24-1 CATVAGPDQPQHF TGTGCCACGGTTGCGGGACCAGATCAGCCCCAGCATTTT
. . TRBJ1-5 TRBV6-2/TRBV6-3 CASSYSVRGYQPQHF TGTGCCAGCAGTTACTCGGTCAGGGGATATCAGCCCCAGCATTTT
TRBD2 . TRBJ2-1 TRBV7-2 CASSTYTSGSQFF TGTGCCAGCAGCACGTATACTAGCGGGAGTCAGTTCTTC
. . TRBJ1-3 TRBV19 CASSTGLANTIYF TGTGCCAGTAGTACAGGGTTAGCAAACACCATATATTTT
TRBD1 . TRBJ2-7 TRBV2 CATRGQTYEQYF TGTGCCACTCGGGGACAGACCTACGAGCAGTACTTC
. few TRBJ1-5 TRBV7-9 CASSLGANQPQHF TGTGCCAGCAGCTTAGGGGCGAATCAGCCCCAGCATTTT
TRBD1 . TRBJ1-4 TRBV7-2 CASSSPGQGPNEKLFF TGTGCCAGCAGCTCACCCGGACAGGGACCTAATGAAAAACTGTTTTTT
TRBD1 . TRBJ2-3 TRBV5-1 CASSLAGTGTDTQYF TGCGCCAGCAGCTTGGCCGGGACAGGAACAGATACGCAGTATTTT
. . TRBJ1-2 TRBV6-2/TRBV6-3 CASSYLNYGYTF TGTGCCAGCAGTTACCTTAACTATGGCTACACCTTC
TRBD2 . TRBJ2-5 TRBV30 CAWSEGLAGIIQETQYF TGTGCCTGGAGCGAGGGACTAGCGGGAATCATACAAGAGACCCAGTACTTC
TRBD1 . TRBJ2-2 TRBV19 CASNRQGTGELFF TGTGCCAGTAATAGACAGGGCACCGGGGAGCTGTTTTTT
. once TRBJ1-3 TRBV3-1/TRBV3-2 CASSQQGTSGNTIYF TGTGCCAGCAGCCAACAGGGAACTTCAGGAAACACCATATATTTT
. . TRBJ1-4 TRBV5-1 CASSLDSTAAEKLFF TGCGCCAGCAGCTTGGACTCGACAGCCGCTGAAAAACTGTTTTTT
TRBD2 . TRBJ2-3 TRBV27 CASRLAGGNTDTQYF TGTGCCAGCAGACTAGCGGGAGGGAACACAGATACGCAGTATTTT
TRBD1 . TRBJ2-2 TRBV10-3 CAISDKGAPTGELFF TGTGCCATCAGTGACAAGGGGGCGCCCACCGGGGAGCTGTTTTTT
TRBD1 . TRBJ2-7 TRBV6-1 CASSGTGAPPYFTYEQYF TGTGCCAGCAGTGGGACAGGGGCCCCCCCTTATTTCACCTACGAGCAGTACTTC
TRBD1 . TRBJ1-6 TRBV9 CASSKQGNSPLHF TGTGCCAGCAGCAAACAGGGGAATTCACCCCTCCACTTT
. . TRBJ2-1 TRBV11-3 CASSSRLLGSYNEQFF TGTGCCAGCAGCTCCAGACTGTTAGGCTCCTACAATGAGCAGTTCTTC
TRBD1 . TRBJ2-7 TRBV7-3 CASSLTGGNEQYF TGTGCCAGCAGCTTAACAGGGGGCAACGAGCAGTACTTC